Listed below are T cell receptor beta chains from one sample, sequenced in a study of shared clonotypes between healthy human individuals. Produced via immunoSEQ multiplex PCR; TCRdb's table is partial and in-frame only. The repertoire includes roughly 400,000 clones, approximately 97% of them detected once, and about 0.32% sits in the top ten. Sequenced input: memory CD8+ T cells sorted from blood. The receptors were sampled from a man younger than 45 in good health. The CDR3 runs from the conserved cysteine through the conserved F or W. A D gene is named only where the DNA matches it firmly. Not every row has a clone size; where given, it reads once, few, many or a size class.

NA	NA	16	TRBV28	TRBJ1-5	CASSLEGMKGNQPQHF	TGTGCCAGCAGTTTAGAAGGGATGAAAGGCAATCAGCCCCAGCATTTT
TRBD1	NA	14	TRBV28	TRBJ1-5	CASSLWDRGQPQHF	TGTGCCAGCAGTTTATGGGACAGGGGTCAGCCCCAGCATTTT
TRBD1	NA	14	TRBV5-1	TRBJ1-1	CASSLETGGTEAFF	TGCGCCAGCAGCTTGGAAACAGGGGGGACTGAAGCTTTCTTT
TRBD1	NA	16	TRBV4-1	TRBJ2-7	CASSQGMRTGSYEQYF	TGCGCCAGCAGCCAAGGGATGCGGACAGGGTCGTACGAGCAGTACTTC
NA	NA	13	TRBV5-4	TRBJ2-7	CASSLRGSYEQYF	TGTGCCAGCAGCTTGCGGGGTAGCTACGAGCAGTACTTC
NA	NA	14	TRBV9	TRBJ2-7	CASSVAPRGGEQYF	TGTGCCAGCAGCGTAGCCCCCCGCGGCGGCGAGCAGTACTTC
NA	NA	14	TRBV13	TRBJ2-7	CASSLGGASYEQYF	TGTGCCAGCAGCTTAGGGGGCGCATCCTACGAGCAGTACTTC
TRBD2	NA	14	TRBV5-4	TRBJ2-1	CASSLRGGRAEQFF	TGTGCCAGCAGCTTGCGAGGCGGGAGGGCCGAGCAGTTCTTC
NA	few	13	TRBV5-1	TRBJ1-3	CASSLGSGNTIYF	TGCGCCAGCAGCTTGGGGTCTGGAAACACCATATATTTT
TRBD1	NA	14	TRBV10-3	TRBJ1-1	CAISEPTGATEAFF	TGTGCCATCAGTGAGCCGACAGGGGCCACTGAAGCTTTCTTT
TRBD1	NA	12	TRBV7-8	TRBJ2-7	CASSLDRAEQYF	TGTGCCAGCAGCTTGGACAGGGCCGAGCAGTACTTC
NA	NA	16	TRBV1	TRBJ2-4	CTSSRLAGLAKNIQYF	TGCACCAGCAGCCGGTTAGCGGGACTAGCCAAAAACATTCAGTACTTC
NA	NA	13	TRBV7-9	TRBJ2-1	CASSPRGYGEQFF	TGTGCCAGCAGCCCTAGGGGCTATGGGGAGCAGTTCTTC
TRBD2	NA	17	TRBV9	TRBJ2-3	CASSVFPNSGSTDTQYF	TGTGCCAGCAGCGTATTCCCTAATAGCGGGAGCACAGATACGCAGTATTTT
TRBD2	NA	15	TRBV13	TRBJ2-7	CASSWREGVSYEQYF	TGTGCCAGCAGCTGGCGGGAGGGGGTTTCCTACGAGCAGTACTTC
NA	NA	14	TRBV6-5	TRBJ2-7	CASSYSHRAYEQYF	TGTGCCAGCAGTTACTCGCACAGGGCCTACGAGCAGTACTTC
TRBD2	NA	17	TRBV2	TRBJ2-3	CASSENQLAGGTDTQYF	TGTGCCAGCAGTGAAAACCAACTAGCGGGGGGCACAGATACGCAGTATTTT
NA	NA	16	TRBV5-1	TRBJ2-1	CASSNQSANPNGEQFF	TGCGCCAGCAGCAACCAATCGGCTAACCCCAATGGCGAGCAGTTCTTC
NA	NA	14	TRBV6-1	TRBJ1-1	CASSVGRTNTEAFF	TGTGCCAGCAGTGTGGGACGGACGAACACTGAAGCTTTCTTT
NA	NA	15	TRBV28	TRBJ2-6	CASRETVSGANVLTF	TGTGCCAGCAGGGAAACAGTCTCTGGGGCCAACGTCCTGACTTTC
NA	NA	12	TRBV5-6	TRBJ2-7	CASSQRAYEQYF	TGTGCCAGCAGCCAAAGGGCCTACGAGCAGTACTTC
NA	NA	14	TRBV4-1	TRBJ2-3	CASSQVQGTDTQYF	TGCGCCAGCAGCCAAGTTCAGGGAACAGATACGCAGTATTTT
NA	NA	14	TRBV9	TRBJ2-1	CASSVGSPRNEQFF	TGTGCCAGCAGCGTAGGCTCCCCTCGGAATGAGCAGTTCTTC
NA	NA	16	TRBV15	TRBJ1-3	CATSRDPGNSGNTIYF	TGTGCCACCAGCAGAGATCCAGGGAACTCTGGAAACACCATATATTTT
NA	once	12	TRBV28	TRBJ1-2	CASSLFGGGYTF	TGTGCCAGCAGTTTGTTCGGGGGAGGCTACACCTTC
NA	NA	14	TRBV18	TRBJ1-5	CASSPPGGNQPQHF	TGTGCCAGCTCACCGCCGGGCGGCAATCAGCCCCAGCATTTT
NA	NA	15	TRBV28	TRBJ1-6	CASSLTGLYNSPLHF	TGTGCCAGCAGTTTAACAGGGCTCTATAATTCACCCCTCCACTTT
TRBD2	few	16	TRBV10-3	TRBJ2-3	CAISGTSGRATDTQYF	TGTGCCATCAGTGGGACTAGCGGGAGGGCCACAGATACGCAGTATTTT
NA	NA	16	TRBV13	TRBJ2-1	CASSLVAGPQQNEQFF	TGTGCCAGCAGCTTAGTTGCGGGACCCCAACAAAATGAGCAGTTCTTC
TRBD2	NA	16	TRBV11-2	TRBJ2-7	CASSLGASGGRYEQYF	TGTGCCAGCAGCTTAGGGGCTAGCGGGGGGCGCTACGAGCAGTACTTC
TRBD2	few	16	TRBV30	TRBJ2-2	CAWIELAGVNTGELFF	TGTGCCTGGATAGAGCTAGCGGGAGTGAACACCGGGGAGCTGTTTTTT
NA	NA	15	TRBV11-2	TRBJ2-7	CASTLKEGGTYEQYF	TGTGCCAGCACCCTCAAGGAGGGGGGAACCTACGAGCAGTACTTC